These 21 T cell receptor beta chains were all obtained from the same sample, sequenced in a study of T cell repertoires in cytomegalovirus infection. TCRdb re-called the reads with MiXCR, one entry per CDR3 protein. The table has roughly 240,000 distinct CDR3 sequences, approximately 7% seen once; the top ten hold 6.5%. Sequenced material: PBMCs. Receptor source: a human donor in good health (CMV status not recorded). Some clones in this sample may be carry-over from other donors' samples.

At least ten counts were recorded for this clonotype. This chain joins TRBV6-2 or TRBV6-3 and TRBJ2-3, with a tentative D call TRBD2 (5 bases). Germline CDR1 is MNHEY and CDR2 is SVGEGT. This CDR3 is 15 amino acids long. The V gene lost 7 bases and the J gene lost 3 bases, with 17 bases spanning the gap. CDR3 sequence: CASKRYSVLTDTQYF. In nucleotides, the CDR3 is TGTGCCAGCAAACGGTATAGCGTCTTGACAGATACGCAGTATTTT.

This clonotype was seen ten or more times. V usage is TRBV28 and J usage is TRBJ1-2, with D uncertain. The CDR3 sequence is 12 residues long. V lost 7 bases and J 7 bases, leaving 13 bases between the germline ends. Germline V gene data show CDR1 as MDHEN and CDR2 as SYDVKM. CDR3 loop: CASIGTSLGYTF. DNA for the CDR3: TGTGCCAGCATCGGAACTTCCCTTGGCTACACCTTC.

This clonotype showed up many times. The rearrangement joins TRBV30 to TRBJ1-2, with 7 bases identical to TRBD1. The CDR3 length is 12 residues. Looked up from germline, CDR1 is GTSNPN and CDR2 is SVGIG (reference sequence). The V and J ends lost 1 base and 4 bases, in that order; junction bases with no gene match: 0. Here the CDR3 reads CAWSGTGYGYTF. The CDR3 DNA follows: TGTGCCTGGAGTGGGACAGGCTATGGCTACACCTTC. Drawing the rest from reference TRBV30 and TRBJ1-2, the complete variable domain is SQTIHQWPATLVQPVGSPLSLECTVEGTSNPNLYWYRQAAGRGLQLLFYSVGIGQISSEVPQNLSASRPQDRQFILSSKKLLLSDSGFYLCAWSGTGYGYTFGSGTRLTVV.

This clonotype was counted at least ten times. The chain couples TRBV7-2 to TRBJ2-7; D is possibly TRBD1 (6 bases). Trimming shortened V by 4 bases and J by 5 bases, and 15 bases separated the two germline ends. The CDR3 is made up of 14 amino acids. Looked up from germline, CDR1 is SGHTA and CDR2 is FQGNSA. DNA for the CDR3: TGTGCCAGCAGCTCGAACAGGGCTAGGGACGAGCAGTACTTC. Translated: CASSSNRARDEQYF.

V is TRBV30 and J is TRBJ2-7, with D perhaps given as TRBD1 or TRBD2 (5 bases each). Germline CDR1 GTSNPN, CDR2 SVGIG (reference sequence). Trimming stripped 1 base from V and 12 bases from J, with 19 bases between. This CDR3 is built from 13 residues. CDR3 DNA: TGTGCCTGGAGTGAATATGGGACGGACAAACTGTACTTC. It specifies CAWSEYGTDKLYF.

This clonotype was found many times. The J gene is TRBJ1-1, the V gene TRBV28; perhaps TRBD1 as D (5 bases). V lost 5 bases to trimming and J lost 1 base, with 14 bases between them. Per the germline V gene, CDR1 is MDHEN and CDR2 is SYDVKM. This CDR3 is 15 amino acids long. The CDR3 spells CASSPPGTENTEAFF. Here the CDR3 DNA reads TGTGCCAGCAGTCCGCCCGGGACGGAGAACACTGAAGCTTTCTTT.

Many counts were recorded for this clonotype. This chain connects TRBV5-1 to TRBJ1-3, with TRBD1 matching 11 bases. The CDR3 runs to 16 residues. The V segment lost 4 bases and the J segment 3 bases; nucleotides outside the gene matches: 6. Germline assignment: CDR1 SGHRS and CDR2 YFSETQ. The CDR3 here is CASSSRTGGFGNTIYF. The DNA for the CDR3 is TGCGCCAGCAGCAGTCGGACAGGGGGCTTTGGAAACACCATATATTTT.

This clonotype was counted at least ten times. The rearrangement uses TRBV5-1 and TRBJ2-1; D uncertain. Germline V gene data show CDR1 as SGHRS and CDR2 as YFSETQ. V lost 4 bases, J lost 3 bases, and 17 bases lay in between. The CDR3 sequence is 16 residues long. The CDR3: CASSENPIGFYNEQFF. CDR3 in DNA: TGCGCCAGCAGCGAGAACCCCATCGGATTCTACAATGAGCAGTTCTTC.

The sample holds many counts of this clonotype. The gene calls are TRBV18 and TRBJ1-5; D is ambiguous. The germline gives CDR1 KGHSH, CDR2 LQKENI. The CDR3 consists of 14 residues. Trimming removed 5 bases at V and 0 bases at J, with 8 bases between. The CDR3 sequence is CASSGVHSNQPQHF. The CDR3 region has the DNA TGTGCCAGCTCAGGGGTACATAGCAATCAGCCCCAGCATTTT.

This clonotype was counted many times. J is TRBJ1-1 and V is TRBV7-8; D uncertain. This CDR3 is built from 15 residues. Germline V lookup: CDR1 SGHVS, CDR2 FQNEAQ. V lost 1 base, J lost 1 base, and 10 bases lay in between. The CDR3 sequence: CASSLESVSNTEAFF. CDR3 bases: TGTGCCAGCAGCTTAGAGTCTGTCTCGAACACTGAAGCTTTCTTT.

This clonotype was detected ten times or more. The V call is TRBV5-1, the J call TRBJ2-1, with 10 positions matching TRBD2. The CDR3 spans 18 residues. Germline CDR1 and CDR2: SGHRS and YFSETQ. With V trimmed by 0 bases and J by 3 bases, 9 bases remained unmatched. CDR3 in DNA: TGCGCCAGCAGCTTGGACCCCACAGCGGGGGGGCTCTACAATGAGCAGTTCTTC. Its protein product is CASSLDPTAGGLYNEQFF.

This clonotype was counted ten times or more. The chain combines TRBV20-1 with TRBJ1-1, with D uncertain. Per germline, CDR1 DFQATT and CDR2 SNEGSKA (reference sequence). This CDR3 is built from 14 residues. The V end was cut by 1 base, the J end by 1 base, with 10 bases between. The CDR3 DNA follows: TGCAGTGCTAGAGTGAATTCAGCGAACACTGAAGCTTTCTTT. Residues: CSARVNSANTEAFF.

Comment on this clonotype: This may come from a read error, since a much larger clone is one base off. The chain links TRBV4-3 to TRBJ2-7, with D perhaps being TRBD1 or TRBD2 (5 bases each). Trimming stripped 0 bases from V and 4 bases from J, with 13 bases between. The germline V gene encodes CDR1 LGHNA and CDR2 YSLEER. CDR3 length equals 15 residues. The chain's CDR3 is CASSQDEGPPYEQYF. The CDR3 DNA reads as TGCGCCAGCAGCCAAGACGAGGGGCCCCCTTACGAGCAGTACTTC.

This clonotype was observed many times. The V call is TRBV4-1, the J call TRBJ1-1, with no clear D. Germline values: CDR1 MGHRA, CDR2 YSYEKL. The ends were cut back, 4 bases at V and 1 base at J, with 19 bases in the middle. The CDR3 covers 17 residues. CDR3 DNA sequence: TGCGCCAGCAGCCCTTACCTTAATGCAGGAAAGAACACTGAAGCTTTCTTT. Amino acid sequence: CASSPYLNAGKNTEAFF.

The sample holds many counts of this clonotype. This CDR3 reads CASSIDVAYEQYF. CDR3 nucleotides: TGTGCCAGCAGCATAGACGTAGCCTACGAGCAGTACTTC. The V gene is TRBV7-2, the J gene TRBJ2-7, with D unresolved. The CDR3 sequence is 13 residues long. V gave up 5 bases and J gave up 2 bases, with 10 bases separating them. Germline CDR1 reads SGHTA; CDR2 reads FQGNSA.

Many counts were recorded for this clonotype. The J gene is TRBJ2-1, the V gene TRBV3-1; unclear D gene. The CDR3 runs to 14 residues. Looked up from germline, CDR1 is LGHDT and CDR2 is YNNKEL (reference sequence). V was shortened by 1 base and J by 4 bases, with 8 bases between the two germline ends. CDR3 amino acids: CASSQGSTYNEQFF. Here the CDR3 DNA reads TGTGCCAGCAGCCAAGGTAGTACGTACAATGAGCAGTTCTTC.

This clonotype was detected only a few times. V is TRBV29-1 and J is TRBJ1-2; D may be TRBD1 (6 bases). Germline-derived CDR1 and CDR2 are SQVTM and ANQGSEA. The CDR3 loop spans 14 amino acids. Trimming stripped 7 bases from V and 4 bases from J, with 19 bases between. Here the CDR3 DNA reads TGCAGCGCTCGCCGGGACACAGGACTCTATGGCTACACCTTC. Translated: CSARRDTGLYGYTF.

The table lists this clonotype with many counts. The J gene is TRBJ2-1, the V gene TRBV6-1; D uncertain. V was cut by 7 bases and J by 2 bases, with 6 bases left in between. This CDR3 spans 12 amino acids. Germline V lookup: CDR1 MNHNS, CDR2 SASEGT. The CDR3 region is CASTMTYNEQFF. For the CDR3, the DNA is TGTGCCAGCACCATGACCTACAATGAGCAGTTCTTC.

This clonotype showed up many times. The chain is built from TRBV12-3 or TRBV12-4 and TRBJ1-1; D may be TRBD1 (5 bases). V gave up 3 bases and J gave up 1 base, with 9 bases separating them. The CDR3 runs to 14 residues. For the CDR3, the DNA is TGTGCCAGCAGTTTGGGGGTTAAGAACACTGAAGCTTTCTTT. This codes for CASSLGVKNTEAFF.

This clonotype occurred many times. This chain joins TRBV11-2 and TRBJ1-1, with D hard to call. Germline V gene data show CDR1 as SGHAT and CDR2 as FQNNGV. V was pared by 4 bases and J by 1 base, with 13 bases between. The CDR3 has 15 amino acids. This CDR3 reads CASSWSVAGNTEAFF. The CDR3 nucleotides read TGTGCCAGCAGCTGGAGCGTCGCCGGGAACACTGAAGCTTTCTTT.

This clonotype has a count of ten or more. This CDR3 is CASSQDPTAPAGNTIYF. CDR3 in DNA: TGCGCCAGCAGCCAAGATCCGACAGCTCCGGCAGGAAACACCATATATTTT. The V call is TRBV4-3, the J call TRBJ1-3; possible D gene TRBD1, 5 bases. Germline V gene sequence: CDR1 LGHNA, CDR2 YSLEER. CDR3 length: 17 amino acids. V was pared by 0 bases and J by 4 bases, with 16 bases between.